This entry is about one T cell receptor beta chain. Its matching antigen is unknown. These data belong to a study of cytotoxic CD8 clonotypes in ibrutinib-treated CLL. The study, taken as a whole, reports: Clonality rose at ibrutinib response, held steady in sustained remission, and fell toward baseline at progression.

The CDR3 is 15 amino acids. Trimming took 3 bases from V and 0 from J, leaving 9 bases between them. Germline V gene sequence: CDR1 SEHNR, CDR2 FQNEAQ (reference sequence). Libraries were prepared by immunoSEQ multiplex PCR; TCRdb keeps only in-frame clonotypes and omits some of them. The data contain about 29,000 clones, more than 75% of them singletons. This clonotype was obtained from a human donor with chronic lymphocytic leukemia. This sample comprised PBMCs, obtained after 36 months of ibrutinib treatment. The V gene is TRBV7-9, the J gene TRBJ1-3; no definite D call. In DNA, the CDR3 is TGTGCCAGCAGCTTCTCCGGGGACTCTGGAAACACCATATATTTT. Translation: CASSFSGDSGNTIYF.